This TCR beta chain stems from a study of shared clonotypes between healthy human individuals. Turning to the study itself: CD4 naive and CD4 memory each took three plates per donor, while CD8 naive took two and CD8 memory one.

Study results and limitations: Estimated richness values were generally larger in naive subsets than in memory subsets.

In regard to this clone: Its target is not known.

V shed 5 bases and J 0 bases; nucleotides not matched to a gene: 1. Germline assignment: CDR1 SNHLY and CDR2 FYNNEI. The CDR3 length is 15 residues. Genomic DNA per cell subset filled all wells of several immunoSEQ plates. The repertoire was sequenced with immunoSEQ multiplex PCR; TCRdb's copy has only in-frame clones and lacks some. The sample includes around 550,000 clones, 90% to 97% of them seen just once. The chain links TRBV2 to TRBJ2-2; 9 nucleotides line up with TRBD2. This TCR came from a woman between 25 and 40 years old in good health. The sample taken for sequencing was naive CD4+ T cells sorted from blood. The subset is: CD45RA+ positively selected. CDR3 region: CASSLAGTNTGELFF. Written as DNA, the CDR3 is TGTGCCAGCAGTCTAGCGGGAACGAACACCGGGGAGCTGTTTTTT.